The rows below give T cell receptor beta chains drawn from one sample of a study of response to subunit inactivated influenza vaccine. One entry per CDR3 protein, called by TCRdb with MiXCR from the RT-PCR reads. This table has hundreds of thousands of distinct CDR3 sequences, about 18% appearing once. Source: PBMCs from blood, taken 4 to 6 days after vaccination. The receptors come from a man aged 50 to 59 who received an inactivated influenza vaccine. CDR3s include the opening cysteine and the closing phenylalanine or tryptophan. Fields, in order: D gene, clone size, V gene, J gene, CDR3 protein, CDR3 DNA. D genes are given only for firm matches. A clone size is listed for some rows: how often the clone was seen (once, few, many), or a class if it is expanded.

>.|few|TRBV6-1|TRBJ2-3
CASSEAVSPAVADTQYF
TGTGCCAGCAGTGAAGCGGTCTCCCCAGCGGTCGCGGATACGCAGTATTTT
>TRBD1|few|TRBV6-2/TRBV6-3|TRBJ2-3
CASSYSGRGRADTQYF
TGTGCCAGCAGTTACTCGGGCAGGGGGCGCGCAGATACGCAGTATTTT
>TRBD2|few|TRBV7-9|TRBJ2-1
CASSLLAGISYNEQFF
TGTGCCAGCAGCCTATTAGCGGGAATCTCCTACAATGAGCAGTTCTTC
>.|few|TRBV25-1|TRBJ2-1
CASSELGLGTRAGDEQFF
TGTGCCAGCAGTGAATTGGGATTAGGGACACGGGCCGGGGATGAGCAGTTCTTC
>.|.|TRBV5-1|TRBJ2-3
CASSLDGTKTDTQYF
TGCGCCAGCAGCTTGGATGGGACAAAAACAGATACGCAGTATTTT
>.|.|TRBV12-3/TRBV12-4|TRBJ1-2
CASSLVAGDLGYTF
TGTGCCAGCAGTTTAGTCGCAGGGGATCTGGGCTACACCTTC
>TRBD1|.|TRBV28|TRBJ2-5
CASSLPGNRGQETQYF
TGTGCCAGCAGTCTCCCCGGGAACAGGGGACAAGAGACCCAGTACTTC
>TRBD2|.|TRBV11-2|TRBJ2-7
CASSLNPVAGIVSHEQYF
TGTGCCAGCAGCCTAAATCCGGTAGCGGGAATAGTATCCCACGAGCAGTACTTC
>TRBD2|.|TRBV13|TRBJ2-7
CASSFTSGPAWEQYF
TGTGCCAGCAGCTTCACTAGCGGGCCCGCCTGGGAGCAGTACTTC
>.|.|TRBV4-2|TRBJ2-7
CASSQDLVGVQGGYEQYF
TGTGCCAGCAGCCAAGATCTGGTGGGTGTTCAGGGCGGCTACGAGCAGTACTTC
>TRBD1|once|TRBV6-5|TRBJ2-7
CASSYRGDRPYEQYF
TGTGCCAGCAGTTACCGCGGGGACAGGCCGTACGAGCAGTACTTC
>.|.|TRBV5-1|TRBJ1-4
CASSLGARAVEKLFF
TGCGCCAGCAGCTTGGGTGCCAGGGCAGTTGAAAAACTGTTTTTT
>TRBD2|few|TRBV10-3|TRBJ2-7
CAIRAGAAYEQYF
TGTGCCATCAGAGCGGGAGCGGCCTACGAGCAGTACTTC
>.|.|TRBV2|TRBJ2-1
CASKGLGYNEQFF
TGTGCCAGCAAGGGGCTAGGCTACAATGAGCAGTTCTTC
>TRBD1|once|TRBV7-9|TRBJ2-5
CASSPSPNRGYETQYF
TGTGCCAGCAGCCCCTCCCCTAACAGGGGTTACGAGACCCAGTACTTC
>.|many|TRBV28|TRBJ2-7
CASSQRYEQYF
TGTGCCAGCAGCCAGCGCTACGAGCAGTACTTC
>.|.|TRBV18|TRBJ1-1
CATSPTGNTEAFF
TGTGCCACCTCGCCGACAGGGAACACTGAAGCTTTCTTT
>TRBD2|.|TRBV6-2/TRBV6-3|TRBJ2-1
CASRRLAGVYNKQFF
TGTGCCAGCAGGAGACTAGCGGGGGTCTACAATAAGCAGTTCTTC
>TRBD2|few|TRBV14|TRBJ2-5
CASSQGLAGAETQYF
TGTGCCAGCAGCCAAGGACTAGCGGGGGCAGAGACCCAGTACTTC
>.|.|TRBV4-3|TRBJ2-3
CASSPQGRRVDTQYF
TGCGCCAGCAGCCCACAGGGGAGGAGGGTGGATACGCAGTATTTT
>TRBD2|many|TRBV28|TRBJ2-7
CASSWGLAGKYEQYF
TGTGCCAGCAGTTGGGGACTAGCGGGGAAGTACGAGCAGTACTTC
>TRBD2|.|TRBV9|TRBJ2-3
CASSGSGWVTDTQYF
TGTGCCAGCAGCGGTAGCGGGTGGGTTACAGATACGCAGTATTTT
>.|.|TRBV11-2|TRBJ2-1
CASIRGAAGVGEQFF
TGTGCCAGCATCCGGGGGGCGGCGGGAGTTGGAGAGCAGTTCTTC
>TRBD1|few|TRBV15|TRBJ1-5
CATSLMMDRSWPQHF
TGTGCCACCAGCCTCATGATGGACAGGTCTTGGCCCCAGCATTTT
>.|few|TRBV5-1|TRBJ2-3
CASSFRTTGLSTDTQYF
TGCGCCAGCAGCTTCCGAACGACCGGGCTTAGCACAGATACGCAGTATTTT
>TRBD1|medium-sized|TRBV29-1|TRBJ2-1
CSVRDRGWDNEQFF
TGCAGCGTTCGTGACAGGGGGTGGGACAATGAGCAGTTCTTC
>TRBD1|few|TRBV20-1|TRBJ1-6
CSARRQGRSSYNSPLHF
TGCAGTGCTAGGCGACAGGGGCGAAGCTCCTATAATTCACCCCTCCACTTT
>.|few|TRBV9|TRBJ2-7
CASSVSPSYEQYF
TGTGCCAGCAGCGTAAGCCCCTCCTACGAGCAGTACTTC